This record concerns one TCR beta chain sequence. These data originate in a study of shared T cell receptors in the human thymus. Profiling relied on immunoSEQ multiplex PCR, and the TCRdb table lists in-frame clones only, not all of them. The sample contains about 660,000 clones, around nine tenths of which appear only once. Separately, the same data were catalogued under a study of human thymus T cells. That paper states: Thymic samples were excised during corrective heart operations. Usage of V and J genes appeared biased in thymic and blood repertoires. Related studies noted strongly shared thymic repertoires across unrelated people.

The sequencing input was thymocytes. The origin of this receptor is a boy younger than two with a congenital heart defect.

CDR3 nucleotide sequence: TGTGCCAGCAGTGCCAGACAGGCTCTAGGCTATGGCTACACCTTC. This codes for CASSARQALGYGYTF. V usage is TRBV6-5 and J usage is TRBJ1-2, with D perhaps matching TRBD1 (6 bases). This CDR3 has 15 residues. From germline, CDR1 is MNHEY and CDR2 SVGAGI. Trimming cost V 5 bases and J 4 bases, with 17 bases left between them.